The entry that follows covers one T cell receptor beta chain sequence. The data originate from a study of blood T cell repertoires in COVID-19. Turning to the study itself: Symptom resolution, clearance, or two negative PCRs marked donors in Cohort 3 as recovered. Spain, Italy and the United States supplied samples that represented acute and convalescent COVID-19.

The length of the CDR3 is 14 residues. Germline assignment: CDR1 GTSNPN and CDR2 SVGIG (reference sequence). Trimming removed 4 bases at V and 0 bases at J, with 10 bases between. Authors' data handling: Reference gene primer amplification in the assay estimated nucleated cell counts. Sequencing used immunoSEQ multiplex PCR; TCRdb keeps in-frame clones, though not all of them. V and J calls and clone size are given by that table; D and trimming were obtained from the DNA. The table records some 220,000 clones, approximately 87% of them present only once. The J gene is TRBJ1-5, the V gene TRBV30, with D unresolved. This clonotype originated in a woman in her 50s in a cohort exposed to, infected with or recovered from COVID-19 (not recorded which). Sequenced input: PBMCs or T cells enriched from blood (not recorded which). Here the CDR3 DNA reads TGTGCCTGGACGCGGGAAAATAGCAATCAGCCCCAGCATTTT. Protein product: CAWTRENSNQPQHF.